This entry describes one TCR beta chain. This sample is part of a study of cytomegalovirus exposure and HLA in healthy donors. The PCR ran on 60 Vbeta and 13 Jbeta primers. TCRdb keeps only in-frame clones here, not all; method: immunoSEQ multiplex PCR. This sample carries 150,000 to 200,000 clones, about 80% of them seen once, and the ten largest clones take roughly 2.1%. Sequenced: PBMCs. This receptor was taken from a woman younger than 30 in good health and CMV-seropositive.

The DNA of the CDR3 is TGTGCCAGCTCACCAGTTGGTTTGGGGAGGGAAGCTTTCTTT. It specifies CASSPVGLGREAFF. This sequence joins TRBV18 and TRBJ1-1; D unclear. CDR1 and CDR2 (germline): KGHSH, LQKENI. V was trimmed by 2 bases and J by 8 bases, leaving 15 bases between them. The CDR3 is 14 residues long.